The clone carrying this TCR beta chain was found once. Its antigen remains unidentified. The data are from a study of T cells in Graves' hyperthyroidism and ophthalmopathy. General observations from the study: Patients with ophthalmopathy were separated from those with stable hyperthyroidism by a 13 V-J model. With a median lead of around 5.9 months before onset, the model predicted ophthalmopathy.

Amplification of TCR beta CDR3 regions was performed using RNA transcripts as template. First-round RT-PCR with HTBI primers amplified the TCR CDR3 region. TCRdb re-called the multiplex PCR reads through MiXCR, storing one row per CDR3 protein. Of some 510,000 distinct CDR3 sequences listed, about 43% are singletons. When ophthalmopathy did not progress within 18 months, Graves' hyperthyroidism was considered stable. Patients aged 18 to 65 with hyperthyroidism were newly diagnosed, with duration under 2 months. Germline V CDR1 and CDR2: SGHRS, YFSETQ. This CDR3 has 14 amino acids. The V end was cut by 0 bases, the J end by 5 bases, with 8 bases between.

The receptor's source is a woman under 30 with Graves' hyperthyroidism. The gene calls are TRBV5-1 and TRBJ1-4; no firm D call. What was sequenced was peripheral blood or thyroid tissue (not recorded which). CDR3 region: CASSLGPVNEKLFF. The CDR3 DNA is TGCGCCAGCAGCTTGGGCCCAGTGAATGAAAAACTGTTTTTT.